A selection of T cell receptor beta chains follows, all from one sample in a study of metastatic and nonmetastatic thyroid tumors. TCRdb re-clonotyped the PCR reads through MiXCR. The sample contains 50,000 or so clones, around a quarter of which appear only once. The sequenced sample consisted of blood. The receptors here all came from a male donor with papillary thyroid cancer or a benign thyroid nodule (not recorded which). Some clones in this sample may be carry-over from other donors' samples. Each CDR3 is given with its conserved first and last residue. The order of the fields is D gene, clone size, V gene, J gene, CDR3 DNA, CDR3 protein. A D gene is named only where the DNA matches it firmly. Expanded clones get a size class; other rows say once, few or many, or leave the size out.

D gene: .; clone size: many; V gene: TRBV3-1; J gene: TRBJ2-7; CDR3 DNA: TGTGCCAGCAGCCGCCGCGAGGCGTACGAGCAGTACTTC; CDR3 protein: CASSRREAYEQYF
D gene: .; clone size: many; V gene: TRBV12-3/TRBV12-4; J gene: TRBJ1-2; CDR3 DNA: TGTGCCAGCAGTCCCCGGGTGTATGGCTACACCTTC; CDR3 protein: CASSPRVYGYTF
D gene: .; clone size: many; V gene: TRBV6-1; J gene: TRBJ2-1; CDR3 DNA: TGTGCCAGCAGCATAGACGCGAGCTCCTACAATGAGCAGTTCTTC; CDR3 protein: CASSIDASSYNEQFF
D gene: .; clone size: many; V gene: TRBV10-2; J gene: TRBJ1-2; CDR3 DNA: TGCGCCAGCAGTGAAAGCGGCCGTAACTATGGCTACACCTTC; CDR3 protein: CASSESGRNYGYTF
D gene: .; clone size: .; V gene: TRBV20-1; J gene: TRBJ2-3; CDR3 DNA: TGCAGTGCTAGAGAGACTGGCGCAGATACGCAGTATTTT; CDR3 protein: CSARETGADTQYF
D gene: TRBD1; clone size: many; V gene: TRBV6-4; J gene: TRBJ2-1; CDR3 DNA: TGTGCCAGCAGTCTCGACAGGGACGCCGGCAATGAGCAGTTCTTC; CDR3 protein: CASSLDRDAGNEQFF
D gene: .; clone size: many; V gene: TRBV29-1; J gene: TRBJ2-3; CDR3 DNA: TGCAGCGTCTTCCTGCTCGCAGAGGATACGCAGTATTTT; CDR3 protein: CSVFLLAEDTQYF
D gene: .; clone size: many; V gene: TRBV11-2; J gene: TRBJ2-2; CDR3 DNA: TGTGCCAGCAGCCTCCCACAGGGACTGATTGACACCGGGGAGCTGTTTTTT; CDR3 protein: CASSLPQGLIDTGELFF
D gene: .; clone size: many; V gene: TRBV18; J gene: TRBJ2-3; CDR3 DNA: TGTGCCAGCTCACCACCATACGGAGCAGATACGCAGTATTTT; CDR3 protein: CASSPPYGADTQYF
D gene: .; clone size: few; V gene: TRBV28; J gene: TRBJ1-2; CDR3 DNA: TGTGCCAGCAGGACAGCACTAAACTATGGCTACACCTTC; CDR3 protein: CASRTALNYGYTF
D gene: .; clone size: .; V gene: TRBV20-1; J gene: TRBJ1-1; CDR3 DNA: TGCAGTGCTAGAGTAGGGGTGGGCACTGAAGCTTTCTTT; CDR3 protein: CSARVGVGTEAFF
D gene: TRBD2; clone size: .; V gene: TRBV7-9; J gene: TRBJ2-5; CDR3 DNA: TGTGCCAGCAGCGTCGGGAGGGCGGTAGAGACCCAGTACTTC; CDR3 protein: CASSVGRAVETQYF
D gene: TRBD2; clone size: .; V gene: TRBV30; J gene: TRBJ2-7; CDR3 DNA: TGTGCCTGGAGTGTACGGGGGATAGCGGGAGACGAGCAGTACTTC; CDR3 protein: CAWSVRGIAGDEQYF
D gene: .; clone size: many; V gene: TRBV11-3; J gene: TRBJ2-7; CDR3 DNA: TGTGCCAGCAGCTTACTAAACGTATACGAGCAGTACTTC; CDR3 protein: CASSLLNVYEQYF
D gene: .; clone size: many; V gene: TRBV6-5; J gene: TRBJ1-5; CDR3 DNA: TGTGCCAGCAGTTACTCCCCAGAATCTTATCAGCCCCAGCATTTT; CDR3 protein: CASSYSPESYQPQHF
D gene: .; clone size: many; V gene: TRBV2; J gene: TRBJ2-1; CDR3 DNA: TGTGCCAGCAGTGCCTTATCCAAAAAAGCTGAGCAGTTCTTC; CDR3 protein: CASSALSKKAEQFF
D gene: .; clone size: many; V gene: TRBV12-3/TRBV12-4; J gene: TRBJ2-1; CDR3 DNA: TGTGCCAGCAGTTTAGAGGACCCATACAATGAGCAGTTCTTC; CDR3 protein: CASSLEDPYNEQFF
D gene: .; clone size: few; V gene: TRBV29-1; J gene: TRBJ2-7; CDR3 DNA: TGCAGCGTTGAGTGGGCAGGGGGGTACGAGCAGTACTTC; CDR3 protein: CSVEWAGGYEQYF
D gene: TRBD1; clone size: .; V gene: TRBV2; J gene: TRBJ1-2; CDR3 DNA: TGTGCCAGCAGCCCCGGGACAGGGAGCTATGGCTACACCTTC; CDR3 protein: CASSPGTGSYGYTF
D gene: TRBD1; clone size: medium-sized; V gene: TRBV30; J gene: TRBJ1-3; CDR3 DNA: TGTGCCTGGAGTGTAAAGGGGACAGGGAAGAACACCATATATTTT; CDR3 protein: CAWSVKGTGKNTIYF
D gene: .; clone size: .; V gene: TRBV4-3; J gene: TRBJ2-7; CDR3 DNA: TGCGCCAGCAGCCAGTTGACAGGCCTTTCCTACGAGCAGTACTTC; CDR3 protein: CASSQLTGLSYEQYF
D gene: TRBD2; clone size: many; V gene: TRBV9; J gene: TRBJ2-1; CDR3 DNA: TGTGCCAGCAGCGTGGAGACTAGCGGGTACAATGAGCAGTTCTTC; CDR3 protein: CASSVETSGYNEQFF
D gene: .; clone size: many; V gene: TRBV5-1; J gene: TRBJ2-3; CDR3 DNA: TGCGCCAGCAGCACTCCTCAGCCAGATACGCAGTATTTT; CDR3 protein: CASSTPQPDTQYF
D gene: TRBD1; clone size: few; V gene: TRBV6-2/TRBV6-3; J gene: TRBJ1-2; CDR3 DNA: TGTGCCAGCGAGCAGGGGGTCAACTATGGCTACACCTTC; CDR3 protein: CASEQGVNYGYTF
D gene: .; clone size: many; V gene: TRBV29-1; J gene: TRBJ2-6; CDR3 DNA: TGCAGCGTTGAGGGGGGCGGCTCTGGGGCCAACGTCCTGACTTTC; CDR3 protein: CSVEGGGSGANVLTF
D gene: .; clone size: many; V gene: TRBV7-9; J gene: TRBJ1-2; CDR3 DNA: TGTGCCAGCAGCTTGGCACCAGGGGGCTACACCTTC; CDR3 protein: CASSLAPGGYTF
D gene: .; clone size: .; V gene: TRBV7-3; J gene: TRBJ2-1; CDR3 DNA: TGTGCCAGCAGCTTAGACGGACCCCTCGATGAGCAGTTCTTC; CDR3 protein: CASSLDGPLDEQFF
D gene: TRBD1; clone size: many; V gene: TRBV6-1; J gene: TRBJ2-5; CDR3 DNA: TGTGCCAGCAGAGACAGGGTTCTCCAAGAGACCCAGTACTTC; CDR3 protein: CASRDRVLQETQYF
D gene: .; clone size: few; V gene: TRBV6-2/TRBV6-3; J gene: TRBJ1-5; CDR3 DNA: TGTGCCAGCAGTTACTCGAGGGACACATCTTCTCCCCAGCATTTT; CDR3 protein: CASSYSRDTSSPQHF
D gene: .; clone size: .; V gene: TRBV7-2; J gene: TRBJ1-2; CDR3 DNA: TGTGCCAGCAGCCGGACGGGCTATGGCTACACCTTC; CDR3 protein: CASSRTGYGYTF
D gene: TRBD1; clone size: few; V gene: TRBV24-1; J gene: TRBJ2-7; CDR3 DNA: TGTGCCACCAGTGATCCCGGGACAGGGGGCGAGCAGTACTTC; CDR3 protein: CATSDPGTGGEQYF
D gene: .; clone size: few; V gene: TRBV6-1; J gene: TRBJ1-5; CDR3 DNA: TGTGCCAGCAGTGCAGGGATCCGCCAGCCCCAGCATTTT; CDR3 protein: CASSAGIRQPQHF
D gene: TRBD2; clone size: .; V gene: TRBV11-2; J gene: TRBJ2-7; CDR3 DNA: TGCGCCAGCAGCCCTCGACTAGCGGGCCTGAGGGACGAGCAGTACTTC; CDR3 protein: CASSPRLAGLRDEQYF
D gene: TRBD2; clone size: .; V gene: TRBV5-7; J gene: TRBJ2-2; CDR3 DNA: TGTGCCAGCAGTACAGCGGGAGTGGGCGGGGAGCTGTTTTTT; CDR3 protein: CASSTAGVGGELFF
D gene: .; clone size: .; V gene: TRBV6-1; J gene: TRBJ1-3; CDR3 DNA: TGTGCCAGCAGCCCAGGGGTCTACTCTGGAAACACCATATATTTT; CDR3 protein: CASSPGVYSGNTIYF
D gene: .; clone size: many; V gene: TRBV11-2; J gene: TRBJ2-7; CDR3 DNA: TGTGCCAGCAGCTTAGGTCGGACCGGGAGAGGAGGTGAGCAGTACTTC; CDR3 protein: CASSLGRTGRGGEQYF
D gene: TRBD2; clone size: medium-sized; V gene: TRBV19; J gene: TRBJ2-1; CDR3 DNA: TGTGCCAGTAGGGGACTAGCGGGAGCTGAGCAGTTCTTC; CDR3 protein: CASRGLAGAEQFF
D gene: TRBD1; clone size: .; V gene: TRBV12-3/TRBV12-4; J gene: TRBJ1-6; CDR3 DNA: TGTGCCAGCAGTTTTGGGGACAGGGGGACCTTTTACTATAATTCACCCCTCCACTTT; CDR3 protein: CASSFGDRGTFYYNSPLHF
D gene: TRBD1; clone size: few; V gene: TRBV11-2; J gene: TRBJ2-6; CDR3 DNA: TGTGCCAGCCACCCGGGACAGGGGTCTGGGGCCAACGTCCTGACTTTC; CDR3 protein: CASHPGQGSGANVLTF
D gene: .; clone size: many; V gene: TRBV7-8; J gene: TRBJ2-3; CDR3 DNA: TGTGCCAGCAGCTTATTTGTGTTCGGTGGGCGAGATACGCAGTATTTT; CDR3 protein: CASSLFVFGGRDTQYF
D gene: .; clone size: .; V gene: TRBV28; J gene: TRBJ1-1; CDR3 DNA: TGTGCCAGCAGTTTCACCCTCCCTTTGAACACTGAAGCTTTCTTT; CDR3 protein: CASSFTLPLNTEAFF
D gene: .; clone size: medium-sized; V gene: TRBV6-1; J gene: TRBJ1-6; CDR3 DNA: TGTGCCAGCAGGGTAACCCCCGGGACCCTCCACTTT; CDR3 protein: CASRVTPGTLHF
D gene: TRBD1; clone size: .; V gene: TRBV20-1; J gene: TRBJ1-6; CDR3 DNA: TGCAGTGCTAGAGAAGGGACAGATTCAAGTCGTTCACCCCTCCACTTT; CDR3 protein: CSAREGTDSSRSPLHF
D gene: TRBD1; clone size: many; V gene: TRBV2; J gene: TRBJ1-1; CDR3 DNA: TGTGCCAGCATCCAACAGGGGGCGTCGACTGAAGCTTTCTTT; CDR3 protein: CASIQQGASTEAFF
D gene: TRBD1; clone size: few; V gene: TRBV28; J gene: TRBJ1-5; CDR3 DNA: TGTGCCAGTAGCACCTCACAGGGGGTGAGCAGCAATCAGCCCCAGCATTTT; CDR3 protein: CASSTSQGVSSNQPQHF
D gene: TRBD2; clone size: .; V gene: TRBV9; J gene: TRBJ2-2; CDR3 DNA: TGTGCCACCAGGACTAGCCCAGACGCGAACACCGGGGAGCTGTTTTTT; CDR3 protein: CATRTSPDANTGELFF
D gene: TRBD1; clone size: many; V gene: TRBV28; J gene: TRBJ2-5; CDR3 DNA: TGTGCCAGCAGCCGGCTAGACGTTGGGACAGAACAAGAGACCCAGTACTTC; CDR3 protein: CASSRLDVGTEQETQYF
D gene: .; clone size: .; V gene: TRBV11-3; J gene: TRBJ2-7; CDR3 DNA: TGTGCCACGCCCCTTTTTGGTTCCTACCAGCATTACTTC; CDR3 protein: CATPLFGSYQHYF
D gene: .; clone size: many; V gene: TRBV7-9; J gene: TRBJ2-3; CDR3 DNA: TGTGCCAGCAGCTTAGCGGGGACTGGGGATACGCAGTATTTT; CDR3 protein: CASSLAGTGDTQYF
D gene: .; clone size: many; V gene: TRBV19; J gene: TRBJ1-5; CDR3 DNA: TGTGCCAGTGGTGAGAGGGGAAGCAATCAGCCCCAGCATTTT; CDR3 protein: CASGERGSNQPQHF
D gene: .; clone size: .; V gene: TRBV11-3; J gene: TRBJ2-7; CDR3 DNA: TGTGCCAGCAGCTTAGCAGGCAATAACTACGAGCAGTACTTC; CDR3 protein: CASSLAGNNYEQYF
D gene: .; clone size: .; V gene: TRBV20-1; J gene: TRBJ2-5; CDR3 DNA: TGCAGTGCTAGAGAACAGGTAGCGATTAGGACCCAGTACTTC; CDR3 protein: CSAREQVAIRTQYF
D gene: .; clone size: .; V gene: TRBV6-1; J gene: TRBJ2-5; CDR3 DNA: TGTGCCAGCTCCCAAGGTGGGAGAGAGGAGACCCAGTACTTC; CDR3 protein: CASSQGGREETQYF
D gene: TRBD1; clone size: many; V gene: TRBV18; J gene: TRBJ2-3; CDR3 DNA: TGTGCCAGCTCACAAGACAGGGGAGCAGATACGCAGTATTTT; CDR3 protein: CASSQDRGADTQYF